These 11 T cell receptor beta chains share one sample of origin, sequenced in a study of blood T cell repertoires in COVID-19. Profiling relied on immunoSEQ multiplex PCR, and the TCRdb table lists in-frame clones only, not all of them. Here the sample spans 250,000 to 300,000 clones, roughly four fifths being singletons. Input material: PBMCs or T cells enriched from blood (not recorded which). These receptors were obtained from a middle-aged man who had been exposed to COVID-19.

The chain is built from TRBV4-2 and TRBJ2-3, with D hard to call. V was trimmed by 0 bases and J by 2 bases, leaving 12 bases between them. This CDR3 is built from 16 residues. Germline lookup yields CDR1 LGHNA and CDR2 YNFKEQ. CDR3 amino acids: CASSQEGGRYTDTQYF. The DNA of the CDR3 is TGTGCCAGCAGCCAAGAAGGTGGCAGGTACACAGATACGCAGTATTTT.

This CDR3 reads CASSLTGAGSEFF. The CDR3 coding sequence is TGTGCCAGCAGCTTGACAGGGGCTGGTTCAGAGTTCTTC. The chain recombines TRBV5-4 with TRBJ2-1; 7 positions match TRBD1. CDR1 is SGHNT, CDR2 YYREEE, per germline (reference sequence). The V segment lost 1 base and the J segment 14 bases; nucleotides outside the gene matches: 9. CDR3 length: 13 amino acids.

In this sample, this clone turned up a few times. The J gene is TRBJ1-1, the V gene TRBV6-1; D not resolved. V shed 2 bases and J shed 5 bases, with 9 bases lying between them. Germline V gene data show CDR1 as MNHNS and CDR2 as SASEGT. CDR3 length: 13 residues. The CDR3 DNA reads TGTGCCAGCAGTGAACAGGTCGGAACTGAAGCTTTCTTT. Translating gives CASSEQVGTEAFF.

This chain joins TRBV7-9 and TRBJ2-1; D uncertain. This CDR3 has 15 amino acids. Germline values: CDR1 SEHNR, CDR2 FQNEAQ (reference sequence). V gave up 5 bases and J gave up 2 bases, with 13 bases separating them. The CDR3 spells CASSPRGRPYNEQFF. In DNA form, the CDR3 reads TGTGCCAGCAGCCCGAGAGGTCGACCCTACAATGAGCAGTTCTTC.

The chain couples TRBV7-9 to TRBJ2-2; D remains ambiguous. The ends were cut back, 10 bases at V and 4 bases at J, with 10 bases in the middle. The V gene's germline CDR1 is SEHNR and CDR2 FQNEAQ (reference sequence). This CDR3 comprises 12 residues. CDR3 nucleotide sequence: TGTGCCACCCACATTATCACCGGGGAGCTGTTTTTT. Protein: CATHIITGELFF.

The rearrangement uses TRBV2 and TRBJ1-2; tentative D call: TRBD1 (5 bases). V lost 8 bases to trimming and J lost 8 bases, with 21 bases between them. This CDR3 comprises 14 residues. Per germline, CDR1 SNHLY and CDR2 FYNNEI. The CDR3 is CASGLRRGVGGYTF. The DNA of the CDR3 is TGTGCCAGCGGTCTACGGCGGGGCGTTGGAGGCTACACCTTC.

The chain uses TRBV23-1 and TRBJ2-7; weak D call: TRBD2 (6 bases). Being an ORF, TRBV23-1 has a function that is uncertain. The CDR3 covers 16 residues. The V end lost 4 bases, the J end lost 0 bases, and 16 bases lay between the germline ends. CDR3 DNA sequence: TGCGCCAGCAGTCTGGGCGGGGAAAATGTCTCCTACGAGCAGTACTTC. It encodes CASSLGGENVSYEQYF.

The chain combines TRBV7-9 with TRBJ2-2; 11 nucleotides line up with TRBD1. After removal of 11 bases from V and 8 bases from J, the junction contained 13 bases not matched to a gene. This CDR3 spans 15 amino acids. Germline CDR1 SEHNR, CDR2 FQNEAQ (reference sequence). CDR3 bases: TGTGCCGCGGAAATGGACAGGGGGCGCGTGGGGGAGCTGTTTTTT. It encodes CAAEMDRGRVGELFF.

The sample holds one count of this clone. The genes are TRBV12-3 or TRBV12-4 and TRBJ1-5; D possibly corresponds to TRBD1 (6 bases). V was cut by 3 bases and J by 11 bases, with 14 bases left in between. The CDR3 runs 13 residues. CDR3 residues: CASSLDSPQTQHF. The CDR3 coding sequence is TGTGCCAGCAGTTTGGACAGCCCCCAGACCCAGCATTTT.

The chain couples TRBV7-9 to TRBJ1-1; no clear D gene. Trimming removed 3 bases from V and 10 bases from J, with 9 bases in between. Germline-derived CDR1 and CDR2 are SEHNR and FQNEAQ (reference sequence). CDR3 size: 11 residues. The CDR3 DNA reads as TGTGCCAGCAGCTTTGAGGGCGGAGCTTTCTTT. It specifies CASSFEGGAFF.

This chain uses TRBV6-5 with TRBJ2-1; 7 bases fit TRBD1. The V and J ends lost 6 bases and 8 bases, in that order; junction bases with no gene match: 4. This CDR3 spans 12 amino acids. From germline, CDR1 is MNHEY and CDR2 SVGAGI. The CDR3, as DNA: TGTGCCAGCAGGGACAGGTTGGATGAGCAGTTCTTC. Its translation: CASRDRLDEQFF.